The next 23 T cell receptor beta chains were all read from a single sample in a study of blood T cell repertoires in COVID-19. The repertoire was sequenced with immunoSEQ multiplex PCR; TCRdb's copy has only in-frame clones and lacks some. Of under 250,000 clones listed, around four fifths are singletons. Sequenced input: peripheral blood. These receptors all stem from a woman between 45 and 60 years old with acute or convalescent COVID-19.

The CDR3: CASSVGGGGSYEQYF. The DNA of the CDR3 is TGTGCCAGCAGCGTAGGGGGAGGAGGCTCCTACGAGCAGTACTTC. This chain joins TRBV9 and TRBJ2-7; perhaps TRBD2 as D (6 bases). Per the germline V gene, CDR1 is SGDLS and CDR2 is YYNGEE. The CDR3 has 15 amino acids. Trimming left V 0 bases short and J 0 bases short, with 10 bases between. Combining the CDR3 with reference TRBV9 and TRBJ2-7 gives the whole variable domain DSGVTQTPKHLITATGQRVTLRCSPRSGDLSVYWYQQSLDQGLQFLIQYYNGEERAKGNILERFSAQQFPDLHSELNLSSLELGDSALYFCASSVGGGGSYEQYFGPGTRLTVT.

This chain links TRBV6-5 with TRBJ2-2; 8 bases agree with TRBD1. This CDR3 contains 15 residues. The J segment lost 1 base and the V segment lost 10 bases, leaving 8 bases of the junction unmatched. Germline V CDR1 and CDR2: MNHEY, SVGAGI. As DNA, the CDR3 is TGTGCCACCAAAAGGGGACAGGAGAACACCGGGGAGCTGTTTTTT. Amino acid sequence: CATKRGQENTGELFF.

The sample holds many counts of this clone. Here the CDR3 DNA reads TGTGCCAGCAGTGATGGGCTAGCGGGAGCGAGCTCCTACGAGCAGTACTTC. The encoded protein is CASSDGLAGASSYEQYF. This chain joins TRBV2 and TRBJ2-7; 10 bases line up with TRBD2. Germline V gene sequence: CDR1 SNHLY, CDR2 FYNNEI. Trimming at V came to 3 bases and at J to 0 bases, leaving 8 bases not matched to a gene. The CDR3 has 17 residues.

The genes are TRBV28 and TRBJ2-3; the D gene is possibly TRBD2 (5 bases). There are 14 residues in the CDR3. Trimming took off 4 bases at V and 5 bases at J, with 13 bases between the two ends. The germline CDR1 and CDR2 sequences are MDHEN and SYDVKM. CDR3 in amino acids: CASSSSREGDTQYF. In DNA form, the CDR3 reads TGTGCCAGCAGTTCTTCCCGAGAGGGAGATACGCAGTATTTT.

Only one count was recorded for this clone. The chain uses TRBV7-9 and TRBJ2-1; TRBD1 might be the D (5 bases). The V end was cut by 5 bases, the J end by 3 bases, with 11 bases between. The CDR3 has 14 residues. The germline V gene has CDR1 SEHNR and CDR2 FQNEAQ (reference sequence). The CDR3 sequence is CASSHQTDYNEQFF. CDR3 DNA sequence: TGTGCCAGCAGCCACCAGACAGACTACAATGAGCAGTTCTTC.

This clone was counted a single time. The rearrangement joins TRBV6-2 or TRBV6-3 to TRBJ2-7, with 8 bases aligning to TRBD1. CDR3 length equals 15 residues. Unmatched junction bases numbered 11, after V lost 5 bases and J lost 5 bases. The germline CDR1 and CDR2 sequences are MNHEY and SVGEGT. CDR3 protein: CASSPRGQGRDEQYF. The CDR3 nucleotides read TGTGCCAGCAGTCCGAGAGGACAGGGCAGGGACGAGCAGTACTTC.

In its sample, this clone was seen a few times. The rearrangement uses TRBV29-1 and TRBJ1-2; 7 bases are a match to TRBD1. CDR3 length: 12 amino acids. Germline V CDR1 and CDR2: SQVTM, ANQGSEA. V lost 7 bases and J lost 3; bases outside the gene matches: 5. This CDR3 is CSARQGYYGYTF. CDR3 bases: TGCAGCGCAAGACAGGGATACTATGGCTACACCTTC.

The chain carries TRBV24-1 and TRBJ2-5; the D is unclear. The CDR3 totals 13 residues. Germline-derived CDR1 and CDR2 are KGHDR and SFDVKD. Trimming pared 1 base from V and 5 bases from J, leaving 7 bases between. The CDR3 loop reads CATSDFGDETQYF. In DNA form, the CDR3 reads TGTGCCACCAGTGATTTCGGTGATGAGACCCAGTACTTC.

This chain links TRBV18 with TRBJ2-6; possibly TRBD1 for D (7 bases). V was trimmed by 3 bases and J by 4 bases, leaving 22 bases between them. In germline, CDR1 is KGHSH, CDR2 LQKENI. There are 19 residues in the CDR3. The CDR3 here is CASSPGGRGGILGANVLTF. The CDR3 bases are TGTGCCAGCTCACCGGGAGGTAGAGGGGGCATACTCGGGGCCAACGTCCTGACTTTC.

The CDR3 loop reads CASSSDRGRGNQPQHF. CDR3 DNA: TGTGCCAGCAGTTCGGACAGGGGACGGGGCAATCAGCCCCAGCATTTT. The chain has TRBV6-5 and TRBJ1-5; 9 bases align to TRBD1. Trimming at V came to 4 bases and at J to 2 bases, leaving 6 bases not matched to a gene. The CDR3 is 16 residues long. The germline gives CDR1 MNHEY, CDR2 SVGAGI.

V and J are TRBV6-5 and TRBJ2-7; 7 nucleotides match TRBD1. Germline V gene sequence: CDR1 MNHEY, CDR2 SVGAGI. After removal of 6 bases from V and 7 bases from J, the junction contained 9 bases not matched to a gene. The CDR3 loop spans 13 amino acids. CDR3 protein: CASRDRPKWEQYF. The CDR3 coding sequence is TGTGCCAGCAGGGACAGGCCCAAATGGGAGCAGTACTTC.

This clone appeared a single time. The chain has TRBV29-1 and TRBJ1-4; D is perhaps TRBD1 (5 bases). This CDR3 spans 13 amino acids. The germline V and J ends were trimmed by 4 bases and 2 bases, with 8 bases remaining between them. Germline V CDR1 and CDR2: SQVTM, ANQGSEA. CDR3 amino acids: CSVVGLTNEKLFF. The CDR3 DNA follows: TGCAGCGTTGTGGGGCTGACTAATGAAAAACTGTTTTTT.

The V and J genes are TRBV4-2 and TRBJ2-7; 9 bases are shared with TRBD2. The CDR3 totals 18 residues. V lost 3 bases, J lost 2 bases, and 14 bases stayed unmatched. Germline assignment: CDR1 LGHNA and CDR2 YNFKEQ. The CDR3 DNA reads as TGTGCCAGCAGCCAGACCTCTTGCCTAGCGGGAAGAACCTACGAGCAGTACTTC. Residues: CASSQTSCLAGRTYEQYF.

The genes are TRBV5-6 and TRBJ2-1; tentatively, D is TRBD1 (6 bases). Per germline, CDR1 SGHDT and CDR2 YYEEEE. CDR3 length equals 14 residues. Trimming left V 4 bases short and J 2 bases short, with 10 bases between. The CDR3 DNA sequence: TGTGCCAGCAGCCTACAGGGTACCTACAATGAGCAGTTCTTC. As protein: CASSLQGTYNEQFF.

The chain joins TRBV6-6 to TRBJ2-1; TRBD2 matches 11 bases. V was pared by 5 bases and J by 3 bases, with 9 bases of the junction left unmatched. There are 17 residues in the CDR3. Germline CDR1 MNHNY, CDR2 SVGAGI (reference sequence). In DNA form, the CDR3 reads TGTGCCAGCAGTCTAGGGGCTCTAGCGGGAGGCTACAATGAGCAGTTCTTC. Its translation: CASSLGALAGGYNEQFF.

This chain links TRBV15 with TRBJ2-5, with 7 bases that match TRBD1. Unmatched junction bases numbered 6, after V lost 3 bases and J lost 5 bases. The germline V gene encodes CDR1 LNHNV and CDR2 YYDKDF (reference sequence). The CDR3 spans 14 residues. CDR3 protein: CATSSTATGETQYF. CDR3 DNA: TGTGCCACCAGCAGTACCGCGACAGGGGAGACCCAGTACTTC.

J is TRBJ2-7 and V is TRBV19, with 10 bases aligning to TRBD1. Germline V gene data show CDR1 as LNHDA and CDR2 as SQIVND (reference sequence). V shed 5 bases and J 2 bases; nucleotides not matched to a gene: 6. The CDR3 runs to 15 residues. The CDR3 DNA follows: TGTGCCAGTAGTGGACGGACAGGGGGTCCCTACGAGCAGTACTTC. Protein: CASSGRTGGPYEQYF.

J is TRBJ2-2 and V is TRBV5-4, with D maybe TRBD1 (6 bases). Germline V gene lookup returns CDR1 SGHNT and CDR2 YYREEE (reference sequence). The CDR3 covers 16 residues. Trimming removed 3 bases from V and 1 base from J, with 13 bases in between. The CDR3 reads CASSSGQRRNTGELFF. In nucleotides, the CDR3 is TGTGCCAGCAGCTCTGGACAGCGGAGGAACACCGGGGAGCTGTTTTTT.

The CDR3 sequence: CASSPQGLAGGRTGELFF. The CDR3 bases are TGTGCCAGCTCACCTCAGGGTCTAGCGGGAGGAAGGACCGGGGAGCTGTTTTTT. This chain uses TRBV18 with TRBJ2-2; 11 nucleotides match TRBD2. There are 18 residues in the CDR3. Germline V gene sequence: CDR1 KGHSH, CDR2 LQKENI. J gave up 5 bases and V 3 bases, and 11 bases lay outside the gene matches.

The V and J genes are TRBV24-1 and TRBJ2-5, with D perhaps matching TRBD2 (6 bases). Germline CDR1 reads KGHDR; CDR2 reads SFDVKD. The CDR3 runs 15 residues. The V and J ends lost 3 bases and 5 bases respectively, with 15 bases between them. The CDR3 here is CATSDPRGLLETQYF. As DNA, the CDR3 is TGTGCCACCAGTGATCCCCGGGGGTTGTTGGAGACCCAGTACTTC.

The chain combines TRBV27 with TRBJ1-2, with D perhaps matching TRBD1 (6 bases). The CDR3 length is 14 residues. The germline CDR1 and CDR2 sequences are MNHEY and SMNVEV (reference sequence). V was cut by 3 bases and J by 3 bases, with 11 bases left in between. The CDR3 DNA reads as TGTGCCAGCAGTTTTCAGGGGATGGACTATGGCTACACCTTC. Translation: CASSFQGMDYGYTF.

The V call is TRBV2, the J call TRBJ2-5, with TRBD1 as a possible D gene (6 bases). The CDR3 totals 15 residues. The germline CDR1 and CDR2 sequences are SNHLY and FYNNEI. Between the trimmed V and J ends, which lost 8 bases and 1 base, there was a span of 17 bases. CDR3 residues: CASSRLTGIQETQYF. CDR3 DNA sequence: TGTGCCAGCTCACGCCTGACAGGTATCCAAGAGACCCAGTACTTC.

This chain joins TRBV23-1 and TRBJ2-7, with 8 nucleotides matching TRBD1. Being an ORF, TRBV23-1 has a function that is uncertain. Trimming cost V 7 bases and J 2 bases; bases outside gene matches: 10. This CDR3 region has 15 residues. The CDR3 DNA is TGCGCCAGCAAACGGAAAGCACAGGGGGCCTACGAGCAGTACTTC. Translating gives CASKRKAQGAYEQYF.